This is a list of T cell receptor beta chains from one sample in a study of blood T cells in healthy people across ages. Using its own MiXCR run on the 5' RACE reads, TCRdb lists one record per CDR3 protein. The sample comprises about 1.8 million distinct CDR3 sequences, just under 50% of which are singletons, and approximately 2.1% rests with the top ten. The source material was blood. The receptors here all came from a woman aged 35 to 49 in good health. Both conserved end residues are part of each CDR3. The order of the fields is clone size, J gene, D gene, V gene, CDR3 protein, CDR3 DNA. D genes are given only for firm matches. Not all rows give a size; the values are once, few, many and, for expanded clones, a class.

abundance: .
j_gene: TRBJ2-3
d_gene: TRBD1
v_gene: TRBV9
CDR3aa: CASSVARTGMLTDTQYF
CDR3nt: TGTGCCAGCAGCGTAGCCCGGACAGGGATGTTGACAGATACGCAGTATTTT

abundance: .
j_gene: TRBJ2-5
d_gene: .
v_gene: TRBV20-1
CDR3aa: CSASQARQETQYF
CDR3nt: TGCAGTGCTAGCCAGGCTAGACAAGAGACCCAGTACTTC

abundance: .
j_gene: TRBJ2-4
d_gene: TRBD2
v_gene: TRBV27
CDR3aa: CASSSRTSGGHKNIQYF
CDR3nt: TGTGCCAGCAGTTCCCGGACTAGCGGGGGGCATAAAAACATTCAGTACTTC

abundance: few
j_gene: TRBJ2-1
d_gene: TRBD1
v_gene: TRBV7-9
CDR3aa: CASSVTGNNEQFF
CDR3nt: TGTGCCAGCAGTGTGACAGGGAACAATGAGCAGTTCTTC

abundance: few
j_gene: TRBJ2-3
d_gene: TRBD2
v_gene: TRBV6-5
CDR3aa: CASSPRTSGGRDTQYF
CDR3nt: TGTGCCAGCAGTCCTCGGACTAGCGGGGGGCGGGATACGCAGTATTTT

abundance: .
j_gene: TRBJ2-3
d_gene: TRBD2
v_gene: TRBV5-1
CDR3aa: CASSLVPSGETDTQYF
CDR3nt: TGCGCCAGCAGCTTGGTACCTAGCGGGGAAACAGATACGCAGTATTTT

abundance: few
j_gene: TRBJ1-6
d_gene: .
v_gene: TRBV28
CDR3aa: CASRTHRNSPLHF
CDR3nt: TGTGCCAGCCGGACCCATCGGAATTCACCCCTCCACTTT

abundance: few
j_gene: TRBJ2-1
d_gene: TRBD2
v_gene: TRBV4-3
CDR3aa: CASSQDRGTSLNNEQFF
CDR3nt: TGCGCCAGCAGCCAAGATAGGGGGACTAGCTTAAACAATGAGCAGTTCTTC

abundance: .
j_gene: TRBJ2-3
d_gene: TRBD2
v_gene: TRBV9
CDR3aa: CASSPGERGIPTDTQYF
CDR3nt: TGTGCCAGCAGCCCAGGCGAGCGGGGGATTCCCACAGATACGCAGTATTTT

abundance: few
j_gene: TRBJ2-1
d_gene: .
v_gene: TRBV4-3
CDR3aa: CASSQGRLEYNEQFF
CDR3nt: TGCGCCAGCAGCCAAGGTAGACTGGAATACAATGAGCAGTTCTTC

abundance: few
j_gene: TRBJ2-4
d_gene: TRBD1
v_gene: TRBV4-1
CDR3aa: CASSQVSLDRRYF
CDR3nt: TGCGCCAGCAGCCAAGTTAGTTTGGACAGGCGGTACTTC

abundance: .
j_gene: TRBJ1-2
d_gene: TRBD1
v_gene: TRBV7-3
CDR3aa: CASSSPDRAGYTF
CDR3nt: TGTGCCAGCAGCTCCCCGGACAGGGCGGGCTACACCTTC